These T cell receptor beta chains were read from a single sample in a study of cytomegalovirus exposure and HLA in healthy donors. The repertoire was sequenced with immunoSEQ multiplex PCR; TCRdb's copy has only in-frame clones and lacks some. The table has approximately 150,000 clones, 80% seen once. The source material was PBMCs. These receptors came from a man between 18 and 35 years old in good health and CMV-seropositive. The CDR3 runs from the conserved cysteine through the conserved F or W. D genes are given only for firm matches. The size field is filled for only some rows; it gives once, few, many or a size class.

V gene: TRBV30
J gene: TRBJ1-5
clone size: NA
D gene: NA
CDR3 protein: CAWSEEGLYNQPQHF
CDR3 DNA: TGTGCCTGGAGTGAGGAGGGACTCTACAATCAGCCCCAGCATTTT

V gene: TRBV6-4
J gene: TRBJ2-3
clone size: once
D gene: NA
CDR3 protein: CASSDGVEGGSDTQYF
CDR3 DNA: TGTGCCAGCAGTGACGGGGTGGAAGGAGGTTCGGATACGCAGTATTTT

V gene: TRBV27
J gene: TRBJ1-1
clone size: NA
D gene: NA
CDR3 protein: CASSLWQGANTEAFF
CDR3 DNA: TGTGCCAGCAGTTTGTGGCAGGGTGCGAACACTGAAGCTTTCTTT

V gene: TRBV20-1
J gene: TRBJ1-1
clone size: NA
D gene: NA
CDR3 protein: CSGHLNTEAFF
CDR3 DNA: TGCAGCGGACATCTGAACACTGAAGCTTTCTTT

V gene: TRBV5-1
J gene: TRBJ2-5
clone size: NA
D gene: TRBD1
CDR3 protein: CASSYGQGAGETQYF
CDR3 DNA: TGCGCCAGCAGTTATGGACAGGGGGCAGGGGAGACCCAGTACTTC

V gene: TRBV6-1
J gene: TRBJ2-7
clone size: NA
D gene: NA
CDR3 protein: CASMRDGTYEQYF
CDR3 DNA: TGTGCCAGCATGCGGGACGGTACCTACGAGCAGTACTTC

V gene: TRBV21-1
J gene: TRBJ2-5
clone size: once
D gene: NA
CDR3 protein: CASSKRFTGGHKETQYF
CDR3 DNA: TGTGCCAGCAGCAAAAGGTTTACAGGGGGCCATAAAGAGACCCAGTACTTC

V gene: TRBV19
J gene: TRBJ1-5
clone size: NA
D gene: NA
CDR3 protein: CASSQGQTRTTSNQPQHF
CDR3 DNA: TGTGCCAGTAGTCAGGGCCAGACACGTACGACTAGCAATCAGCCCCAGCATTTT

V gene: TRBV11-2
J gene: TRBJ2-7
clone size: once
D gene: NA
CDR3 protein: CASSLGAGLAYEQYF
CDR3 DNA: TGTGCCAGCAGCTTAGGAGCAGGGCTTGCCTACGAGCAGTACTTC

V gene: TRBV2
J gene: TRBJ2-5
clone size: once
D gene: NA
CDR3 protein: CASSILKETQYF
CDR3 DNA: TGTGCCAGCAGTATCCTTAAAGAGACCCAGTACTTC

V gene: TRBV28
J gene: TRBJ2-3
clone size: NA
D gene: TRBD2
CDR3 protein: CASTISRAGAGGDTQYF
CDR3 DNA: TGTGCCAGCACCATTTCCCGGGCGGGAGCGGGTGGAGATACGCAGTATTTT

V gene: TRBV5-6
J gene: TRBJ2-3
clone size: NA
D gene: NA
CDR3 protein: CASSPKGVRRSTDTQYF
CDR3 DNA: TGTGCCAGCAGCCCCAAAGGGGTCCGCAGATCCACAGATACGCAGTATTTT

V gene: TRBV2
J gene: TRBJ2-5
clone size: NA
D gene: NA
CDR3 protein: CASSEYWGGSRETQYF
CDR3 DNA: TGTGCCAGCAGTGAATATTGGGGGGGCTCTCGAGAGACCCAGTACTTC

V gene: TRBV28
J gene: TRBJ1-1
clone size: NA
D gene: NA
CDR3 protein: CASSPNNGAQNTEAFF
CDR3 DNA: TGTGCCAGCAGTCCCAACAATGGGGCTCAGAACACTGAAGCTTTCTTT

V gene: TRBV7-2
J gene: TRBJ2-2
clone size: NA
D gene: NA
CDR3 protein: CASSLVPVLSTGELFF
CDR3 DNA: TGTGCCAGCAGCTTAGTGCCGGTTCTAAGCACCGGGGAGCTGTTTTTT

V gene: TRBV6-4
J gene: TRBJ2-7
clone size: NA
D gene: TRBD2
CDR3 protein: CARGGDLISYEQYF
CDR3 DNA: TGTGCCAGGGGGGGGGACTTAATCTCCTACGAGCAGTACTTC

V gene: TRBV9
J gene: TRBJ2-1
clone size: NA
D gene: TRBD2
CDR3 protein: CASSVGPGLEGDEQFF
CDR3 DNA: TGTGCCAGCAGCGTAGGCCCGGGACTAGAAGGTGATGAGCAGTTCTTC

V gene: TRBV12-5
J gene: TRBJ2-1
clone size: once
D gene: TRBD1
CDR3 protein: CASGLVLGQGYNEQFF
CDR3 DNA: TGTGCTAGTGGTTTGGTCCTGGGACAGGGATACAATGAGCAGTTCTTC

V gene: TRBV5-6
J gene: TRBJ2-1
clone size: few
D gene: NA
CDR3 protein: CASSLAGGNEQFF
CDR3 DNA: TGTGCCAGCAGCTTGGCCGGGGGCAATGAGCAGTTCTTC

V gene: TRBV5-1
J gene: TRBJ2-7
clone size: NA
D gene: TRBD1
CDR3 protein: CASSLYPPDRIDEQYF
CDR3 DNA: TGCGCCAGCAGCTTGTATCCCCCGGACAGGATCGACGAGCAGTACTTC

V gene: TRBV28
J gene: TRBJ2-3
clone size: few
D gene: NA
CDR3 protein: CASSSTPGFTDTQYF
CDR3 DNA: TGTGCCAGCAGTTCTACCCCGGGTTTCACAGATACGCAGTATTTT

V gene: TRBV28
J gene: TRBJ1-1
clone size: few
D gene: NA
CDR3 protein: CASSRGGIMNTEAFF
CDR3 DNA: TGTGCCAGCAGCCGGGGCGGGATTATGAACACTGAAGCTTTCTTT

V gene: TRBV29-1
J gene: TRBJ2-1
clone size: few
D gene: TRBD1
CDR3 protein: CSVEFNTGVPTYNEQFF
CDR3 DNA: TGCAGCGTTGAATTTAACACAGGGGTCCCCACTTACAATGAGCAGTTCTTC